Each of the 27 T cell receptor beta chains below was sequenced from the same sample in a study of blood T cells in healthy people across ages. Together with a sample-barcoded 5' primer, a J-beta primer mix was included in a second PCR lasting roughly 7 to 11 cycles. MiXCR was run by TCRdb on the 5' RACE reads, yielding one entry per CDR3 protein. The repertoire holds around 1.7 million distinct CDR3 sequences, with approximately 28% as singletons. The sample taken for sequencing was blood. These receptors all stem from a woman in her twenties or thirties in good health.

This clonotype was observed a few times. V is TRBV20-1 and J is TRBJ2-4; D is possibly TRBD1 (6 bases). Germline CDR1 DFQATT, CDR2 SNEGSKA (reference sequence). V gave up 4 bases and J gave up 13 bases, with 20 bases separating them. CDR3 size: 13 residues. CDR3 sequence reads: CSATGVRSREQYF. The CDR3 DNA is TGCAGTGCTACAGGGGTAAGATCGAGGGAGCAGTACTTC.

The CDR3 DNA follows: TGCGCCAGCAGATCTTGGCTAACCTCCTACGAGCAGTACTTC. Translation: CASRSWLTSYEQYF. This chain uses TRBV10-2 with TRBJ2-7; D unclear. Germline V gene sequence: CDR1 WSHSY, CDR2 SAAADI. This CDR3 contains 14 residues. Trimming took off 6 bases at V and 0 bases at J, with 12 bases between the two ends.

J is TRBJ2-6 and V is TRBV5-1; D perhaps matches TRBD2 (5 bases). V shed 7 bases and J shed 0 bases, with 11 bases lying between them. CDR1 and CDR2 from the germline V gene are SGHRS and YFSETQ. There are 15 residues in the CDR3. CDR3 in amino acids: CASGFRDSGANVLTF. The CDR3 DNA sequence: TGCGCCAGCGGGTTCCGGGACTCTGGGGCCAACGTCCTGACTTTC.

The gene calls are TRBV7-2 and TRBJ1-2; D is undetermined. The V gene lost 5 bases and the J gene lost 6 bases, with 4 bases spanning the gap. Germline CDR1 is SGHTA and CDR2 is FQGNSA. This CDR3 has 10 residues. CDR3 protein: CASSHDGYTF. CDR3 DNA: TGTGCCAGCAGCCACGATGGCTACACCTTC.

With respect to this clonotype: An end of the junction differs from the germline gene, which may be a read error. The chain joins TRBV25-1 to TRBJ2-2; possible D gene TRBD2, 5 bases. This CDR3 is built from 17 residues. CDR1 and CDR2 (germline): MGHDK, SYGVNS. This CDR3 reads CASSEPTGAPNTGEPFF. In DNA form, the CDR3 reads TGTGCCAGCAGTGAACCCACCGGCGCGCCGAACACCGGGGAGCCGTTTTTT. Using reference TRBV25-1 and TRBJ2-2 for the parts outside the CDR3, the full variable domain is EADIYQTPRYLVIGTGKKITLECSQTMGHDKMYWYQQDPGMELHLIHYSYGVNSTEKGDLSSESTVSRIRTEHFPLTLESARPSHTSQYLCASSEPTGAPNTGEPFFGEGSRLTVL.

The gene calls are TRBV18 and TRBJ1-5, with a possible D match to TRBD1 (6 bases). Trimming took 5 bases from V and 1 from J, leaving 12 bases between them. From germline, CDR1 is KGHSH and CDR2 LQKENI. CDR3 length equals 15 residues. DNA of the CDR3: TGTGCCAGCTCAGAACGGGGGGCAAGCAATCAGCCCCAGCATTTT. Translated: CASSERGASNQPQHF. Full variable domain (missing parts from reference TRBV18 and TRBJ1-5): NAGVMQNPRHLVRRRGQEARLRCSPMKGHSHVYWYRQLPEEGLKFMVYLQKENIIDESGMPKERFSAEFPKEGPSILRIQQVVRGDSAAYFCASSERGASNQPQHFGDGTRLSIL.

The V gene is TRBV3-1, the J gene TRBJ2-1, with unresolved D. With 2 bases removed from V and 6 bases from J, the gap between germline ends came to 5 bases. The CDR3 has 12 residues. Germline V gene sequence: CDR1 LGHDT, CDR2 YNNKEL (reference sequence). The CDR3 nucleotides read TGTGCCAGCAGCCAACTAATCAATGAGCAGTTCTTC. Its translation is CASSQLINEQFF.

The chain carries TRBV7-9 and TRBJ1-1; 7 bases fit TRBD1. Losses at the gene ends were 5 bases for V and 2 bases for J; bases not matched to a gene: 17. Germline CDR1 reads SEHNR; CDR2 reads FQNEAQ (reference sequence). CDR3 length: 18 amino acids. In DNA form, the CDR3 reads TGTGCCAGCAGCACGAGACTTAGGAGGGACAGACCTAACACTGAAGCTTTCTTT. Translated, it gives CASSTRLRRDRPNTEAFF.

The genes are TRBV20-1 and TRBJ1-2, with D unclear. Between the trimmed V and J ends, which lost 8 bases and 5 bases, there was a span of 18 bases. CDR1 DFQATT and CDR2 SNEGSKA come from the germline V gene (reference sequence). This CDR3 comprises 13 residues. As DNA, the CDR3 is TGCAGTTTTGAAGGCGGCAGAGAATATGGCTACACCTTC. Protein product: CSFEGGREYGYTF.

This clonotype was recorded at least ten times. V is TRBV4-3 and J is TRBJ2-7; D remains unclear. Per germline, CDR1 LGHNA and CDR2 YSLEER. The V end lost 3 bases, the J end lost 5 bases, and 17 bases lay between the germline ends. The CDR3 is 15 residues long. This CDR3 reads CASSQAQGTINEQYF. In DNA, the CDR3 is TGCGCCAGCAGCCAGGCCCAAGGTACGATTAACGAGCAGTACTTC.

This clonotype turned up a few times. The J gene is TRBJ1-2, the V gene TRBV28; a possible D gene is TRBD1 (5 bases). The V end lost 7 bases, the J end lost 4 bases, and 19 bases lay between the germline ends. The CDR3 length is 15 residues. Germline loops: CDR1 MDHEN, CDR2 SYDVKM. This CDR3 reads CASNTIGGTSYGYTF. The CDR3 DNA is TGTGCCAGCAATACCATCGGAGGGACGTCCTATGGCTACACCTTC.

The table lists this clonotype with many counts. V gene TRBV12-3 or TRBV12-4 combines with J gene TRBJ2-1; 7 bases agree with TRBD1. This CDR3 region has 12 residues. J was trimmed by 9 bases and V by 6 bases; bases with no gene match: 5. The CDR3 sequence is CASSTGQLEQFF. The CDR3 DNA reads as TGTGCCAGCAGCACGGGACAGCTTGAGCAGTTCTTC.

This clonotype was picked up a small number of times. The chain is built from TRBV12-3 or TRBV12-4 and TRBJ1-4; D is undetermined. V lost 8 bases and J 10 bases, leaving 14 bases between the germline ends. The CDR3 extends over 12 amino acids. In DNA form, the CDR3 reads TGTGCCAGCGAGTCTGGTCTTGGAAAACTGTTTTTT. Translating it yields CASESGLGKLFF.

The CDR3 region is CASSLDGGHTEAFF. The CDR3 DNA follows: TGTGCCAGCAGCTTAGATGGGGGGCACACTGAAGCTTTCTTT. The chain recombines TRBV11-2 with TRBJ1-1; D may be TRBD1 (6 bases). The CDR3 covers 14 residues. Between the trimmed V and J ends, which lost 0 bases and 3 bases, there was a span of 8 bases. Per germline, CDR1 SGHAT and CDR2 FQNNGV.

Only a few counts were recorded for this clonotype. The chain joins TRBV28 to TRBJ2-3; D is perhaps TRBD1 or TRBD2 (5 bases each). CDR3 length equals 15 residues. The V end was cut by 5 bases, the J end by 7 bases, with 19 bases between. Germline CDR1 is MDHEN and CDR2 is SYDVKM. The CDR3 DNA is TGTGCCAGCAGTACCACGGGGCTTTACGGAAATACGCAGTATTTT. It encodes CASSTTGLYGNTQYF.

This clonotype was picked up a small number of times. CDR3 loop: CASSLETGPYNEQFF. CDR3 DNA sequence: TGCGCCAGCAGCTTGGAGACAGGGCCCTACAATGAGCAGTTCTTC. This sequence joins TRBV5-1 and TRBJ2-1; 7 bases are shared with TRBD1. CDR3 length equals 15 residues. With V trimmed by 0 bases and J by 2 bases, 2 bases remained unmatched. Germline V gene sequence: CDR1 SGHRS, CDR2 YFSETQ.

A note on this clonotype: A much larger clone lies one base from this, so it may be a read error. The rearrangement uses TRBV6-2 or TRBV6-3 and TRBJ2-1, with D perhaps matching TRBD1 (6 bases). CDR1 and CDR2 (germline): MNHEY, SVGEGT. The CDR3 spans 17 residues. The DNA for the CDR3 is TGTGCCAGCAGTTCCCGCCGGGACACCGGGTTTGGCCATGATCAGTTCTTC. Amino acids: CASSSRRDTGFGHDQFF.

The chain links TRBV5-1 to TRBJ2-3; 14 nucleotides match TRBD2. V shed 4 bases and J 0 bases; nucleotides not matched to a gene: 10. The CDR3 loop spans 19 amino acids. Germline V gene lookup returns CDR1 SGHRS and CDR2 YFSETQ. CDR3 sequence (DNA): TGCGCCAGCAGCCTGGGGACTAGCGGGGGCCCCACTAGCACAGATACGCAGTATTTT. Amino acids: CASSLGTSGGPTSTDTQYF.

At least ten counts were recorded for this clonotype. This chain connects TRBV6-2 or TRBV6-3 to TRBJ2-7, with D uncertain. Germline V gives CDR1 MNHEY, CDR2 SVGEGT. This CDR3 is built from 13 residues. V lost 5 bases and J lost 3, with 11 bases in between. In DNA, the CDR3 is TGTGCCAGCAGTAGCCAAGGGATCTACGAGCAGTACTTC. It is translated as CASSSQGIYEQYF.

Comment on this clonotype: An end of the junction does not agree with germline; a read error may underlie this. This chain connects TRBV20-1 to TRBJ1-5; D unclear. The germline V gene has CDR1 DFQATT and CDR2 SNEGSKA (reference sequence). The CDR3 length is 13 residues. The CDR3 DNA reads TGCAGTGCTAGAGAAACCGGCAATCAGCCCCATCATTTT. It is translated as CSARETGNQPHHF.

The chain employs TRBV12-3 or TRBV12-4 and TRBJ2-2; D may be TRBD2 (7 bases). V lost 10 bases and J lost 7, with 16 bases in between. The CDR3 is made up of 13 amino acids. CDR3 bases: TGTGCCACCACCCGGGGGGCGATCGGGGAGCTGTTTTTT. This translates into CATTRGAIGELFF.

The chain combines TRBV11-2 with TRBJ1-2, with D perhaps TRBD1 (5 bases). Germline V lookup: CDR1 SGHAT, CDR2 FQNNGV. The V gene lost 4 bases and the J gene lost 6 bases, with 21 bases spanning the gap. This CDR3 has 16 residues. The CDR3 bases are TGTGCCAGCAGCTCCCCCAGGGTTAAACCCAAGAATGGCTACACCTTC. Translation gives CASSSPRVKPKNGYTF.

In this sample, this clonotype turned up many times. V gene TRBV12-3 or TRBV12-4 combines with J gene TRBJ2-4; 10 nucleotides line up with TRBD2. The CDR3 is made up of 14 amino acids. J lost 13 bases, V lost 1 base, and 7 bases had no gene match. The CDR3 DNA reads TGTGCCAGCAGTTTAGGGACTAGCGGACGGCAGCAGTACTTC. Translation gives CASSLGTSGRQQYF.

This clonotype was recorded many times. The CDR3 coding sequence is TGCGCCAGCAGCACCGGGACTACTCAAGAGACCCAGTACTTC. Its protein product is CASSTGTTQETQYF. The rearrangement uses TRBV5-1 and TRBJ2-5; TRBD2 matches 7 bases. CDR1 and CDR2 (germline): SGHRS, YFSETQ. The CDR3 covers 14 residues. V gave up 4 bases and J gave up 2 bases; unmatched junction bases: 5.

The V and J genes are TRBV7-9 and TRBJ2-5; D is possibly TRBD1 or TRBD2 (5 bases each). The J call is in doubt because the DNA end fits TRBJ2-7 better. Per the germline V gene, CDR1 is SEHNR and CDR2 is FQNEAQ (reference sequence). The CDR3 has 12 amino acids. DNA for the CDR3: TGTGCCAGCCGAGTTGAGGGGTACGAGCAGTACTTC. Amino acids: CASRVEGYEQYF.

The chain links TRBV12-5 to TRBJ2-2; tentative D call: TRBD1 (5 bases). Trimming cost V 6 bases and J 2 bases, with 13 bases left between them. CDR3 length: 15 residues. The germline CDR1 and CDR2 sequences are LGHNT and FRNRAP. The CDR3 loop reads CASGTQGYNTGELFF. The CDR3 coding sequence is TGTGCTAGTGGGACTCAGGGATATAACACCGGGGAGCTGTTTTTT.

This clonotype has only a few counts. This chain connects TRBV20-1 to TRBJ1-6; TRBD1 agrees at 7 bases. Trimming removed 1 base from V and 0 bases from J; junction bases left unmatched: 3. CDR1 is DFQATT, CDR2 SNEGSKA, per germline (reference sequence). This CDR3 comprises 16 residues. Here the CDR3 reads CSARGQGGSYNSPLHF. In DNA, the CDR3 is TGCAGTGCTAGAGGACAGGGAGGCTCCTATAATTCACCCCTCCACTTT.